This T cell receptor (beta chain) came from a study of cytomegalovirus exposure and HLA in healthy donors. Study conclusions and caveats: A previous analysis found most TCR beta V segments productive roughly 90% or roughly 30% of the time. Cytomegalovirus status, reportedly, was diagnosed with high specificity and sensitivity by the classifier.

The PCR was carried out with 60 Vbeta primers and 13 Jbeta primers. Per the original data handling: Later analysis identified approximately 80 million unique TCR beta chains, about 11 million shared. The repertoire was sequenced with immunoSEQ multiplex PCR; TCRdb's copy has only in-frame clones and lacks some. V and J calls and clone size follow that table, whereas D and trimming were derived from the DNA. Of 100,000 to 150,000 clones listed, 80% were seen once; the top ten hold approximately 10%. The CDR3 totals 17 residues. Germline values: CDR1 SGDLS, CDR2 YYNGEE. Trimming stripped 2 bases from V and 2 bases from J, with 17 bases between. With regard to this clone: What it binds is not known.

The origin of this receptor is a man aged 30 to 39 in good health and CMV-seropositive. This chain uses TRBV9 with TRBJ2-1; a weak D match, TRBD1 (5 bases). The sequencing input was PBMCs. DNA of the CDR3: TGTGCCAGCAGCGTTCACAGGTTTACGTCGGCCTACAATGAGCAGTTCTTC. Its translation is CASSVHRFTSAYNEQFF.